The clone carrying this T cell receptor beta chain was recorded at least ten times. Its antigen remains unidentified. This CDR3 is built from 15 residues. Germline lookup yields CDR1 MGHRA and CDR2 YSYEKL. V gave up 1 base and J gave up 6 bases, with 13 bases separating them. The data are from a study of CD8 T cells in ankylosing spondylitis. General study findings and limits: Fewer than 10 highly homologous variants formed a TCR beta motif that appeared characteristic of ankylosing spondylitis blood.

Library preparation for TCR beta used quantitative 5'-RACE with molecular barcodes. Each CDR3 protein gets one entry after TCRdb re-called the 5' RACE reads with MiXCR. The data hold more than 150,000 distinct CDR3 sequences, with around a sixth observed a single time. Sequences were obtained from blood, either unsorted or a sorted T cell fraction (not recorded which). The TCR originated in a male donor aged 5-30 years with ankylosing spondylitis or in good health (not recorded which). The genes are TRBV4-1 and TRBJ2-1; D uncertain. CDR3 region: CASSQVGLSSNEQFF. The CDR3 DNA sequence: TGCGCCAGCAGCCAAGTCGGCCTTTCTTCCAATGAGCAGTTCTTC.